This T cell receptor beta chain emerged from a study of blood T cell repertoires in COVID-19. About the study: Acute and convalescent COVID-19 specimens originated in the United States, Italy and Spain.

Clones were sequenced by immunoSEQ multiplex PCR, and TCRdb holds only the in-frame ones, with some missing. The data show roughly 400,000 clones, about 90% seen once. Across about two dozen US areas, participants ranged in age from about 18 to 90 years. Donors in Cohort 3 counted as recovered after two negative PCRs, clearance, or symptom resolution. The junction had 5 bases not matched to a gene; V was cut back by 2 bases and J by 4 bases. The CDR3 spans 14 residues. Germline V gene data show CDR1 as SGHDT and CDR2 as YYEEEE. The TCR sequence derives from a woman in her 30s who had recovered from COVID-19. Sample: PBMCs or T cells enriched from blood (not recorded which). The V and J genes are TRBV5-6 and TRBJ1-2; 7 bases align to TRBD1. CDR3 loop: CASSLNRGPYGYTF. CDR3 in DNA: TGTGCCAGCAGCTTAAACAGGGGTCCCTATGGCTACACCTTC.